These T cell receptor beta chains were read from a single sample in a study of technical replicates of blood from four donors. Only in-frame clones appear in the TCRdb table, and some are missing; sequencing was by immunoSEQ multiplex PCR. This table holds 75,000 to 100,000 clones, around 96% found once. Sequencing was done on a sample of T cells isolated from PBMCs. Source of these receptors: a human donor in good health. Each CDR3 is given with its conserved first and last residue. Fields, in order: V gene, J gene, clone size, D gene, CDR3 protein, CDR3 DNA. The D gene is left open where the match is weak. Size values are once, few and many counts, or a class for expanded clones, and some rows have none.

TRBV5-1	TRBJ2-3	.	.	CASSFGFGQGADTQYF	TGCGCCAGCAGCTTTGGGTTCGGGCAGGGCGCAGATACGCAGTATTTT
TRBV28	TRBJ1-2	.	TRBD1	CASSFGAGTAGYTF	TGTGCCAGCAGTTTCGGTGCGGGGACAGCCGGCTACACCTTC
TRBV13	TRBJ2-3	.	TRBD1	CASSTGQGADTQYF	TGTGCCAGCAGCACGGGACAGGGTGCAGATACGCAGTATTTT
TRBV19	TRBJ2-1	.	.	CASSIGANEQFF	TGTGCCAGTAGTATAGGAGCTAATGAGCAGTTCTTC
TRBV5-1	TRBJ2-3	few	.	CASSPELPDTQYF	TGCGCCAGCAGCCCCGAACTCCCAGATACGCAGTATTTT
TRBV27	TRBJ2-7	.	TRBD2	CASSSGTSGRSHEQYF	TGTGCCAGCAGTTCGGGGACTAGCGGGAGGTCCCACGAGCAGTACTTC
TRBV5-1	TRBJ2-3	.	TRBD2	CASSLGGRDTQYF	TGCGCCAGCAGCCTCGGGGGGAGGGATACGCAGTATTTT
TRBV6-1	TRBJ2-7	.	.	CASRHGLFSSYEQYF	TGTGCCAGCAGACATGGACTCTTCAGCTCCTACGAGCAGTACTTC
TRBV29-1	TRBJ1-3	.	.	CSVELGGLSGNTIYF	TGCAGCGTCGAATTAGGGGGTCTCTCTGGAAACACCATATATTTT
TRBV9	TRBJ2-7	.	.	CASSVGQSYEQYF	TGTGCCAGCAGCGTAGGACAGTCCTACGAGCAGTACTTC
TRBV12-5	TRBJ1-1	.	.	CASGIRGGTEAFF	TGTGCTAGTGGTATTCGGGGGGGCACTGAAGCTTTCTTT
TRBV28	TRBJ2-2	.	TRBD2	CASSSSGEHTGELFF	TGTGCCAGCAGTTCAAGCGGGGAACACACCGGGGAGCTGTTTTTT
TRBV6-6	TRBJ2-5	.	TRBD2	CASSYFSGGFEETQYF	TGTGCCAGCAGTTACTTTAGCGGGGGGTTCGAAGAGACCCAGTACTTC
TRBV19	TRBJ2-5	.	TRBD2	CASSMGAGGGQETQYF	TGTGCCAGTAGTATGGGGGCGGGGGGGGGACAAGAGACCCAGTACTTC
TRBV5-1	TRBJ1-4	.	.	CASSLEVRVPNEKLFF	TGCGCCAGCAGCTTGGAAGTACGGGTCCCGAATGAAAAACTGTTTTTT
TRBV19	TRBJ2-5	.	TRBD1	CASSTDRVQETQYF	TGTGCCAGTAGTACTGACAGGGTCCAAGAGACCCAGTACTTC
TRBV6-5	TRBJ1-2	.	TRBD1	CASSYMTGGVYGYTF	TGTGCCAGCAGTTACATGACAGGGGGCGTCTATGGCTACACCTTC
TRBV18	TRBJ2-7	.	TRBD1	CASSRDRVNEQYF	TGTGCCAGCTCAAGGGACAGGGTGAACGAGCAGTACTTC
TRBV13	TRBJ2-3	.	.	CASLRGPSTDTQYF	TGTGCCAGCCTCCGGGGTCCCTCCACAGATACGCAGTATTTT
TRBV6-1	TRBJ2-1	.	TRBD2	CASSGGSANEQFF	TGTGCCAGTTCGGGCGGGAGTGCGAATGAGCAGTTCTTC
TRBV14	TRBJ2-3	.	.	CASSQVTGATDTQYF	TGTGCCAGCAGCCAAGTAACGGGAGCGACAGATACGCAGTATTTT
TRBV27	TRBJ1-2	.	.	CASSGGTGRVGDYGYTF	TGTGCCAGCAGTGGGGGAACAGGGCGGGTGGGTGACTATGGCTACACCTTC
TRBV5-5	TRBJ2-1	.	.	CASSPGQSSYNEQFF	TGTGCCAGCAGCCCTGGACAGAGCTCCTACAATGAGCAGTTCTTC
TRBV29-1	TRBJ2-7	.	TRBD2	CSVERVAGVYEQYF	TGCAGCGTTGAACGGGTAGCGGGGGTCTACGAGCAGTACTTC
TRBV29-1	TRBJ1-2	.	TRBD1	CSVAPGGNYGYTF	TGCAGCGTTGCTCCAGGGGGTAACTATGGCTACACCTTC
TRBV14	TRBJ2-2	.	.	CASSHTNTGELFF	TGTGCCAGCAGCCATACGAACACCGGGGAGCTGTTTTTT
TRBV29-1	TRBJ1-1	.	.	CSVVGQTMNTEAFF	TGCAGCGTTGTCGGACAGACGATGAACACTGAAGCTTTCTTT
TRBV27	TRBJ2-1	.	TRBD2	CASSLPTSGSSYNEQFF	TGTGCCAGCAGTTTACCGACTAGCGGCAGCTCCTACAATGAGCAGTTCTTC
TRBV5-8	TRBJ2-1	.	.	CASSFLLLSYNEQFF	TGTGCCAGCAGCTTTCTCCTCCTCTCCTACAATGAGCAGTTCTTC
TRBV4-1	TRBJ2-7	.	TRBD2	CASSQEGGSYGEQYF	TGCGCCAGCAGCCAAGAAGGCGGGAGTTACGGCGAGCAGTACTTC
TRBV27	TRBJ2-1	.	.	CASGWGTLTYNEQFF	TGTGCCAGCGGTTGGGGGACTCTTACCTACAATGAGCAGTTCTTC
TRBV7-9	TRBJ2-7	.	TRBD2	CASSLELAGTYEQYF	TGTGCCAGCAGCTTAGAGCTAGCGGGGACCTACGAGCAGTACTTC
TRBV18	TRBJ2-2	.	TRBD1	CASSPPSKGGSSNTGELFF	TGTGCCAGCTCACCACCGTCTAAAGGGGGCAGTTCGAACACCGGGGAGCTGTTTTTT
TRBV7-9	TRBJ2-7	once	.	CASSFGATYEQYF	TGTGCCAGCAGCTTCGGAGCTACCTACGAGCAGTACTTC
TRBV19	TRBJ1-5	.	.	CASSIDAGARGNQPQHF	TGTGCCAGTAGTATAGATGCGGGGGCTCGTGGCAATCAGCCCCAGCATTTT
TRBV30	TRBJ1-5	.	TRBD1	CAWSGLQTGDGNQPQHF	TGTGCCTGGAGTGGTCTTCAAACAGGGGATGGCAATCAGCCCCAGCATTTT
TRBV18	TRBJ1-4	.	.	CASSQAWGGTNEKLFF	TGTGCCAGCTCACAGGCCTGGGGGGGCACTAATGAAAAACTGTTTTTT
TRBV4-1	TRBJ1-1	.	.	CASSRHRDLYRAFF	TGCGCCAGCAGCCGACATAGAGATTTATACCGAGCTTTCTTT
TRBV7-9	TRBJ2-1	.	TRBD2	CASSPGLAGVVINEQFF	TGTGCCAGCAGCCCCGGACTAGCGGGAGTAGTAATAAATGAGCAGTTCTTC
TRBV5-6	TRBJ2-7	.	TRBD2	CASSSRTSGSYEQYF	TGTGCCAGCAGCTCGAGGACTAGCGGGTCTTACGAGCAGTACTTC
TRBV2	TRBJ2-4	.	.	CASSEALQGRDIQYF	TGTGCCAGCAGTGAAGCGCTACAGGGTAGAGACATTCAGTACTTC
TRBV5-1	TRBJ2-2	.	TRBD1	CASSEQGAEAGELFF	TGCGCCAGCAGCGAACAGGGGGCAGAGGCCGGGGAGCTGTTTTTT
TRBV6-1	TRBJ1-3	.	.	CASIPLFSGNTIYF	TGTGCCAGCATTCCTCTTTTCTCTGGAAACACCATATATTTT
TRBV6-5	TRBJ2-1	.	TRBD2	CASSTLAGVYNEQFF	TGTGCCAGCAGTACCCTAGCGGGGGTATACAATGAGCAGTTCTTC
TRBV6-5	TRBJ2-3	.	.	CASRVRSITDTQYF	TGTGCCAGCAGAGTACGGAGTATCACAGATACGCAGTATTTT